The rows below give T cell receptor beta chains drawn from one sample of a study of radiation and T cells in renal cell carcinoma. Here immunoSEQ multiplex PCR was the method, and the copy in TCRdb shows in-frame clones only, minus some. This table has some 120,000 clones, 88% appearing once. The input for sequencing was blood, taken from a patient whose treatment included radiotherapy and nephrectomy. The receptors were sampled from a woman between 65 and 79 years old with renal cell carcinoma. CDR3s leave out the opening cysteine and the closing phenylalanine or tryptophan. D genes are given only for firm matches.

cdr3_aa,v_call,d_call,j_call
ASSAGGGPDTQY,TRBV9,TRBD2,TRBJ2-3
ASSDPPGPQH,TRBV6-6,-,TRBJ1-5
DPRQGHNSPLH,TRBV19,-,TRBJ1-6
AWRPWDRPINEQF,TRBV30,TRBD1,TRBJ2-1
ASTHWTGGEQY,TRBV7-2,TRBD1,TRBJ2-7
ASAEGFGAGELF,TRBV5-1,-,TRBJ2-2
ASSLDRSNQPQH,TRBV5-4,-,TRBJ1-5
AIRENYEQY,TRBV10-3,-,TRBJ2-7
ASSNGQIYEQY,TRBV5-1,-,TRBJ2-7
ASSPGALPDTQY,TRBV5-1,-,TRBJ2-3
ASSFAGATQETQY,TRBV27,-,TRBJ2-5
ASRSDKPEAF,TRBV11-1,-,TRBJ1-1
ASSASGTASLSGANVLT,TRBV7-9,TRBD1,TRBJ2-6
ASSQARLYNEQF,TRBV4-3,-,TRBJ2-1
ASSPDRGKTQY,TRBV18,TRBD1,TRBJ2-5
ASSRQGDNTEAF,TRBV6-4,TRBD1,TRBJ1-1
ASRTDRKRDGYT,TRBV28,TRBD1,TRBJ1-2
ASSEGDTEAF,TRBV10-1,-,TRBJ1-1
ASSRGVSGNEKLF,TRBV4-3,-,TRBJ1-4
ASSEVGGETQY,TRBV2,-,TRBJ2-5
ATSRDLAGGTGELF,TRBV15,TRBD1,TRBJ2-2
ASSITRGRPNTEAF,TRBV19,TRBD1,TRBJ1-1
SVGTVSYEQY,TRBV29-1,-,TRBJ2-7
ASSLNRGGTGELF,TRBV27,TRBD1,TRBJ2-2
ASSLEVTGNEQF,TRBV7-9,-,TRBJ2-1
ASSLGTTSTDTQY,TRBV5-1,-,TRBJ2-3
ASSLDPGGANIQY,TRBV11-2,TRBD1,TRBJ2-4
ASSETGGNSPLH,TRBV6-5,TRBD1,TRBJ1-6
ASSSTGDANTGELF,TRBV6-6,-,TRBJ2-2
ASSWGQRLGNTIY,TRBV11-2,TRBD1,TRBJ1-3
AISPKGEKLF,TRBV10-3,-,TRBJ1-4
ASRKVGTGGLNEQF,TRBV7-2,TRBD1,TRBJ2-1
ASSKRAGGSKNIQY,TRBV21-1,-,TRBJ2-4
ASSPSAGGTEAF,TRBV5-1,TRBD1,TRBJ1-1
ASSYSEGPQH,TRBV6-6,-,TRBJ1-5
ASRDRGRNQPQH,TRBV2,TRBD1,TRBJ1-5
ATSSYRDTDTQY,TRBV15,-,TRBJ2-3